This TCR beta chain was profiled in a study of cytomegalovirus exposure and HLA in healthy donors. As to this clone: This sample includes further DNA sequences coding for the same CDR3.

With 60 Vbeta and 13 Jbeta primers, the PCR was carried out. Clones were read by immunoSEQ multiplex PCR, and TCRdb kept only the in-frame ones, dropping some. The ten top clones account for approximately 6.9%, within a sample of approximately 180,000 clones. The germline V gene encodes CDR1 SGHRS and CDR2 YFSETQ. There are 15 residues in the CDR3. V was shortened by 0 bases and J by 3 bases, with 12 bases between the two germline ends. The chain carries TRBV5-1 and TRBJ2-5, with a possible D match to TRBD2 (6 bases). This TCR derives from a young man in good health and CMV-seronegative. Sequenced sample: PBMCs. CDR3 in DNA: TGCGCCAGCAGCTTGGTCCTCTCGGGAGAAGAGACCCAGTACTTC. It specifies CASSLVLSGEETQYF.